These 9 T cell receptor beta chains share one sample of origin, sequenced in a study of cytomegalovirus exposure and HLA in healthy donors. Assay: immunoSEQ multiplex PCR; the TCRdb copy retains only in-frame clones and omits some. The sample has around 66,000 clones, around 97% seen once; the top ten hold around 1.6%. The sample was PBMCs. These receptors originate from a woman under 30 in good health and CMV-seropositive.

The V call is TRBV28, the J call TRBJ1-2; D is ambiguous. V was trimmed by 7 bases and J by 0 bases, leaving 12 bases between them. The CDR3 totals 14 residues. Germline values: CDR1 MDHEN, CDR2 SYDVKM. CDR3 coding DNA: TGTGCCAGCAAGAACAGCTTCTCTAACTATGGCTACACCTTC. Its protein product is CASKNSFSNYGYTF.

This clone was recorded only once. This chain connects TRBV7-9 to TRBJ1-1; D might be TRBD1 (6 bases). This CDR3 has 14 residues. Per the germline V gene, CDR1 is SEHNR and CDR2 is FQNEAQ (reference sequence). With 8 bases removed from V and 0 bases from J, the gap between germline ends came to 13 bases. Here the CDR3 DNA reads TGTGCCAGCGTCGGACAGTTCATGAACACTGAAGCTTTCTTT. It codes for CASVGQFMNTEAFF. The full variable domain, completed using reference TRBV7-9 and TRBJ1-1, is DTGVSQNPRHKITKRGQNVTFRCDPISEHNRLYWYRQTLGQGPEFLTYFQNEAQLEKSRLLSDRFSAERPKGSFSTLEIQRTEQGDSAMYLCASVGQFMNTEAFFGQGTRLTVV.

The CDR3 protein is CAWTDRGQETQYF. The CDR3 DNA follows: TGTGCCTGGACGGACAGGGGCCAAGAGACCCAGTACTTC. The chain joins TRBV30 to TRBJ2-5, with TRBD1 matching over 9 bases. V was clipped by 4 bases and J by 1 base; unmatched bases: 1. The CDR3 length is 13 residues. The V gene's germline CDR1 is GTSNPN and CDR2 SVGIG (reference sequence).

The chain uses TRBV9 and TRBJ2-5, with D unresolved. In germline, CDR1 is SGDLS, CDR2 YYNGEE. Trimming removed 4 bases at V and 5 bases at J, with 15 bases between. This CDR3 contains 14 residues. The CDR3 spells CASSRAWAGETQYF. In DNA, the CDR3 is TGTGCCAGCAGCCGAGCTTGGGCCGGCGAGACCCAGTACTTC. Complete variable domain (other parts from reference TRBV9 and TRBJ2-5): DSGVTQTPKHLITATGQRVTLRCSPRSGDLSVYWYQQSLDQGLQFLIQYYNGEERAKGNILERFSAQQFPDLHSELNLSSLELGDSALYFCASSRAWAGETQYFGPGTRLLVL.

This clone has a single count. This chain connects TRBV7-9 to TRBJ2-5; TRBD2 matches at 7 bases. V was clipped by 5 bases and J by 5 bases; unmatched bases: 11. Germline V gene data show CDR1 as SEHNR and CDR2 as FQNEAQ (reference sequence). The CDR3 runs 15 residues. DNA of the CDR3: TGTGCCAGCAGCCCCCCCGGGCGGGAGATCGAGACCCAGTACTTC. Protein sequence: CASSPPGREIETQYF.

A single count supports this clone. The CDR3, as DNA: TGCAGTGGGGCGGACAATGAGCAGTTCTTC. As protein: CSGADNEQFF. The chain is built from TRBV29-1 and TRBJ2-1, with a weak D call TRBD1 (5 bases). Germline V gene data show CDR1 as SQVTM and CDR2 as ANQGSEA. The CDR3 contains 10 residues.

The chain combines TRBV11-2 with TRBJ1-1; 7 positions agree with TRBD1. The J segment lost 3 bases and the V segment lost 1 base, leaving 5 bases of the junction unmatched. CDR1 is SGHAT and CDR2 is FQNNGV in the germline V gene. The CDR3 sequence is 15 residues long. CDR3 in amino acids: CASSLGGQGDTEAFF. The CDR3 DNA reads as TGTGCCAGCAGCTTAGGGGGCCAGGGGGACACTGAAGCTTTCTTT.

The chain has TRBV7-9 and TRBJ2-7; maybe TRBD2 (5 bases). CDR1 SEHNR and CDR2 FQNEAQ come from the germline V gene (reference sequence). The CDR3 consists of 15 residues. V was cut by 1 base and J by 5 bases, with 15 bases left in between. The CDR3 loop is CASSLEGLAGHEQYF. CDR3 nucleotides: TGTGCCAGCAGCTTAGAGGGTCTAGCTGGGCACGAGCAGTACTTC.

CDR3 protein: CASSLMGANSPLHF. CDR3 nucleotide sequence: TGTGCCAGCAGCTTAATGGGAGCTAATTCACCCCTCCACTTT. The V and J genes are TRBV7-3 and TRBJ1-6; D gene ambiguous. Germline V gene data show CDR1 as SGHTA and CDR2 as FQGTGA. Trimming removed 1 base at V and 6 bases at J, with 7 bases between. This CDR3 region has 14 residues.